Listed below are T cell receptor beta chains from one sample, sequenced in a study of breast tumors, draining lymph nodes, adjacent tissues. TCRdb itself ran the multiplex PCR reads through MiXCR, one entry per CDR3 protein. The sample holds more than 250,000 distinct CDR3 sequences, 30% to 35% seen once. Sequencing was performed on axillary lymph node tissue. Receptors were obtained from a female donor with breast cancer. Some clones in this sample may be carry-over from other donors' samples. Both conserved end residues are part of each CDR3.

v_gene	j_gene	CDR3aa
TRBV20-1	TRBJ1-5	CSAEKAGLVSTNQPQHF
TRBV4-1	TRBJ2-3	CASSQVTAYTQYF
TRBV7-9	TRBJ1-6	CASSLASGRGTAPLHF
TRBV24-1	TRBJ2-6	CATSDPIKGSGANVLTF
TRBV24-1	TRBJ2-3	CATSDLRQGHTQYF
TRBV7-8	TRBJ1-6	CATIFWTANSPLHF
TRBV7-9	TRBJ1-3	CASSSGTASGNTIYF
TRBV5-8	TRBJ2-2	CASSGQGPGELFF
TRBV20-1	TRBJ1-5	CSARLGTGGARQPQHF
TRBV29-1	TRBJ2-7	CSVASLTYEQYF
TRBV7-8	TRBJ2-1	CASSPTSASVEQFF
TRBV19	TRBJ2-3	CASSIPNWGGTDTQYF
TRBV27	TRBJ2-7	CASSKEQESSYEQYF
TRBV6-1	TRBJ2-7	CASRPAGRSLAEREQYF
TRBV5-8	TRBJ1-2	CASSFDRYGYTF
TRBV6-6	TRBJ1-4	CASSPARWRGIKITNEKLFF
TRBV7-2	TRBJ2-2	CASSSGTTGELFF
TRBV5-1	TRBJ2-3	CASSLAGAGRDTQYF
TRBV7-9	TRBJ2-5	CASRRVRRGGETQYF
TRBV30	TRBJ2-1	CARSRGTHNEQFF
TRBV3-1	TRBJ1-1	CASSQMTGSTEAFF
TRBV6-6	TRBJ2-1	CASSEPRGRNEQFF
TRBV20-1	TRBJ2-3	CSAEGTDTQYF
TRBV5-1	TRBJ2-1	CASSFFTRDPNEQFF